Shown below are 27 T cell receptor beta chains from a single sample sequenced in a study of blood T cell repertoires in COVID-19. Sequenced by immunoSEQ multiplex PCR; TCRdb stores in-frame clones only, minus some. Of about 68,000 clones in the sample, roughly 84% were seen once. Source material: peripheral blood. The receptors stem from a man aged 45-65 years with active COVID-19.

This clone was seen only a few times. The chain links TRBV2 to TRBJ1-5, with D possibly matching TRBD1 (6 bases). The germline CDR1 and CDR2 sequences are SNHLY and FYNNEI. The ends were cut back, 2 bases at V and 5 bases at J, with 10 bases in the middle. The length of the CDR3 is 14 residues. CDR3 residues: CASSETRGDQPQHF. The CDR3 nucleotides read TGTGCCAGCAGTGAAACCAGGGGCGATCAGCCCCAGCATTTT.

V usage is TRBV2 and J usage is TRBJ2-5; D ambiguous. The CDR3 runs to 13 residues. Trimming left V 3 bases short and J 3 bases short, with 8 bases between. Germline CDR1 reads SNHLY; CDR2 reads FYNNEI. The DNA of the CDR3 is TGTGCCAGCAGTGACCTCGCGGAAGAGACCCAGTACTTC. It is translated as CASSDLAEETQYF.

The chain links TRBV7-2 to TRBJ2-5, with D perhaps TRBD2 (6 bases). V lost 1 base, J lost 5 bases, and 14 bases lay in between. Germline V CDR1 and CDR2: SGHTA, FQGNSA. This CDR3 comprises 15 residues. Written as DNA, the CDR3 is TGTGCCAGCAGCTTAGGGACTAACCTCGGGGAGACCCAGTACTTC. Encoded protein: CASSLGTNLGETQYF.

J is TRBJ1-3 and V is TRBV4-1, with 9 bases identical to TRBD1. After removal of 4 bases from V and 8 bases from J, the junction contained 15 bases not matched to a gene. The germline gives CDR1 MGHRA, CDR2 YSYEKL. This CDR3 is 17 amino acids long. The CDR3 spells CASSLSTGGSLEDTIYF. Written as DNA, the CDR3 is TGCGCCAGCAGCCTCTCTACAGGGGGCTCTCTGGAAGACACCATATATTTT.

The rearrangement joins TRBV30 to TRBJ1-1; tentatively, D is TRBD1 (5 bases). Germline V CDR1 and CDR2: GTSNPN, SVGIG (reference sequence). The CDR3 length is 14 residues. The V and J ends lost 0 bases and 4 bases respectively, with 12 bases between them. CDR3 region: CAWSVGVFSTEAFF. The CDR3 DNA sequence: TGTGCCTGGAGTGTAGGGGTTTTTAGCACTGAAGCTTTCTTT. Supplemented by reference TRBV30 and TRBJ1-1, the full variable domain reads SQTIHQWPATLVQPVGSPLSLECTVEGTSNPNLYWYRQAAGRGLQLLFYSVGIGQISSEVPQNLSASRPQDRQFILSSKKLLLSDSGFYLCAWSVGVFSTEAFFGQGTRLTVV.

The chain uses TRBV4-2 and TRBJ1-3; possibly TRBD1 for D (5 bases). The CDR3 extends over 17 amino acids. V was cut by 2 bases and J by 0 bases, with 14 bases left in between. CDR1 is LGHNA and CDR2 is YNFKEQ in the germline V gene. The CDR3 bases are TGTGCCAGCAGCCAACCCTCCCCCAGGGTCTCTGGAAACACCATATATTTT. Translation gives CASSQPSPRVSGNTIYF.

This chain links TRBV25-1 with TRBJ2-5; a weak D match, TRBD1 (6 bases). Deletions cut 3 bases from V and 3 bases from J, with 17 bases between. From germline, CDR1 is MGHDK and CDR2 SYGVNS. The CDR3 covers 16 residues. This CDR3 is CASSDVGWGREETQYF. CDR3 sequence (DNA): TGTGCCAGCAGTGATGTTGGATGGGGGCGGGAAGAGACCCAGTACTTC. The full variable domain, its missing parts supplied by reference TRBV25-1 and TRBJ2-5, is EADIYQTPRYLVIGTGKKITLECSQTMGHDKMYWYQQDPGMELHLIHYSYGVNSTEKGDLSSESTVSRIRTEHFPLTLESARPSHTSQYLCASSDVGWGREETQYFGPGTRLLVL.

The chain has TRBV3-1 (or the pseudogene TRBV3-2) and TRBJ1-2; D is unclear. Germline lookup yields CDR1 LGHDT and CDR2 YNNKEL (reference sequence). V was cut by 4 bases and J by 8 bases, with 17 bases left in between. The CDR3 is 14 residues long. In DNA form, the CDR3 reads TGTGCCAGCAGCCGAAAGCGCGGGTGGCGGGGCTACACCTTC. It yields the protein CASSRKRGWRGYTF.

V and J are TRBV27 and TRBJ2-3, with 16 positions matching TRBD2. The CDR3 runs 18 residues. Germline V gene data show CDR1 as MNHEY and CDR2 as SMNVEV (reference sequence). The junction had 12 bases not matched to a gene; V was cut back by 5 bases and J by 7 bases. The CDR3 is CASSLGTSGRGVANTQYF. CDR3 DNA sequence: TGTGCCAGCAGTCTCGGGACTAGCGGGAGGGGAGTAGCAAATACGCAGTATTTT.

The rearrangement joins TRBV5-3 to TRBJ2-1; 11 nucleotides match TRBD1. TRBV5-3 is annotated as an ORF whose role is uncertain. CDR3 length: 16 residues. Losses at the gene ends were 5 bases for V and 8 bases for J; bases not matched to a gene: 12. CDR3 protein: CARRYDPRTGGDEQFF. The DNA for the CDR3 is TGTGCCAGAAGATACGATCCCCGGACAGGGGGCGATGAGCAGTTCTTC.

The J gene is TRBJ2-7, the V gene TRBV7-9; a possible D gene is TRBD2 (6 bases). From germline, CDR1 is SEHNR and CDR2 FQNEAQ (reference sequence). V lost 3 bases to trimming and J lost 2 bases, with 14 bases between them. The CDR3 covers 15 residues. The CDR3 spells CASSLATEGPYEQYF. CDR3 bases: TGTGCCAGCAGCTTGGCCACGGAGGGACCCTACGAGCAGTACTTC.

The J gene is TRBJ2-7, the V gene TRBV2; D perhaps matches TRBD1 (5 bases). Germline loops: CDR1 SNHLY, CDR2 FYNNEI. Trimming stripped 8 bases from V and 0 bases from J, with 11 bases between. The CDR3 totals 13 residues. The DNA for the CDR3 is TGTGCCAGCCTAGGGGCGCGCTCCTACGAGCAGTACTTC. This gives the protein CASLGARSYEQYF.

CDR3 residues: CASSVPSGRGNEQFF. CDR3 bases: TGTGCCAGCAGCGTACCTAGCGGGAGAGGGAATGAGCAGTTCTTC. The chain couples TRBV2 to TRBJ2-1, with 10 bases lining up with TRBD2. The junction had 9 bases not matched to a gene; V was cut back by 6 bases and J by 7 bases. Germline V gene lookup returns CDR1 SNHLY and CDR2 FYNNEI. There are 15 residues in the CDR3.

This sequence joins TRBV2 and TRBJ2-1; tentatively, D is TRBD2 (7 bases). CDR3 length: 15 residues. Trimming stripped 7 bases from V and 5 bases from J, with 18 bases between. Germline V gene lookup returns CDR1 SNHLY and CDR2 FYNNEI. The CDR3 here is CASMGAGGGHNEQFF. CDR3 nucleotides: TGTGCCAGCATGGGGGCTGGCGGGGGACACAATGAGCAGTTCTTC.

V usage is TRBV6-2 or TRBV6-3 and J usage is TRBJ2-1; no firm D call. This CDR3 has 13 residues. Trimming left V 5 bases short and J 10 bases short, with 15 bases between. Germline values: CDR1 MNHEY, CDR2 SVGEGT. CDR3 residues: CASSGALLEEQFF. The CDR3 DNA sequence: TGTGCCAGCAGTGGAGCCCTTTTGGAGGAGCAGTTCTTC.

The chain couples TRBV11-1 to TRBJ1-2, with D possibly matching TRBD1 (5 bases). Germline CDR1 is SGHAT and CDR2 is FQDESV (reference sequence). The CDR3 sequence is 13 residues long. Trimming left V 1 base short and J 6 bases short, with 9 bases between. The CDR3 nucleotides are TGTGCCAGCAGCTTAGTACAGGTGGATGGCTACACCTTC. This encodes CASSLVQVDGYTF. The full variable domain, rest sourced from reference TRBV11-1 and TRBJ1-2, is EAEVAQSPRYKITEKSQAVAFWCDPISGHATLYWYRQILGQGPELLVQFQDESVVDDSQLPKDRFSAERLKGVDSTLKIQPAELGDSAMYLCASSLVQVDGYTFGSGTRLTVV.

CDR3 loop: CASRRNRDSYEQYF. CDR3 nucleotide sequence: TGTGCCAGCAGGAGAAACAGGGACAGCTACGAGCAGTACTTC. V and J are TRBV5-4 and TRBJ2-7; 7 bases align to TRBD1. J lost 3 bases, V lost 5 bases, and 8 bases had no gene match. The CDR3 is 14 amino acids. Germline V gene sequence: CDR1 SGHNT, CDR2 YYREEE (reference sequence).

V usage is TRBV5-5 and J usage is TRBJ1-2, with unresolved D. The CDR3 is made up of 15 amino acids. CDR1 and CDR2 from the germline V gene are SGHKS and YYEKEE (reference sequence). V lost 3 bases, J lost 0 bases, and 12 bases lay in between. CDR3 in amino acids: CASSSWLGANYGYTF. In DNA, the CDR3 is TGTGCCAGCAGCTCATGGCTGGGAGCTAACTATGGCTACACCTTC.

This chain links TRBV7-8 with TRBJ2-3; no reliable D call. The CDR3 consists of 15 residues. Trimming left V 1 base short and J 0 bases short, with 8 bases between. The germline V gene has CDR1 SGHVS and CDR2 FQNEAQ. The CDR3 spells CASSLGSASTDTQYF. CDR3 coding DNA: TGTGCCAGCAGCTTAGGGTCAGCGAGCACAGATACGCAGTATTTT.

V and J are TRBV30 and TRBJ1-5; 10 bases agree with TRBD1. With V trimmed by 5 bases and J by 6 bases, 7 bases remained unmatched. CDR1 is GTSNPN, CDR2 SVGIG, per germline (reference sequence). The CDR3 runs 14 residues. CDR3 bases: TGTGCCTGGCGAGGACAGGGGGACGGTCAGCCCCAGCATTTT. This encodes CAWRGQGDGQPQHF.

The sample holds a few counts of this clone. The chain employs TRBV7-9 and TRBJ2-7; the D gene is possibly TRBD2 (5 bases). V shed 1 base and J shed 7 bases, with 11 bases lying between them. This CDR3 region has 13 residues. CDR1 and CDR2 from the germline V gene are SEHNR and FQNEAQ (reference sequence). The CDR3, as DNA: TGTGCCAGCAGCTTAGGGAGGTCCCTGGAGCAGTACTTC. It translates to CASSLGRSLEQYF.

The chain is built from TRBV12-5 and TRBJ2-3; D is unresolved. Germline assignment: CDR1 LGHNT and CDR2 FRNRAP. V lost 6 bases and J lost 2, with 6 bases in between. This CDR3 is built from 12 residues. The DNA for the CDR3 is TGTGCTAGTGGGCAGGACACAGATACGCAGTATTTT. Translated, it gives CASGQDTDTQYF.

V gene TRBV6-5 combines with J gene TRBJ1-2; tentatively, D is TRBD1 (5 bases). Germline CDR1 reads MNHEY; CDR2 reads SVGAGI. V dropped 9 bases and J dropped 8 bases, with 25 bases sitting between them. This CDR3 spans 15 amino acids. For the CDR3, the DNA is TGTGCCAGTCAGAGCTCCGCTGGGCAGGGCGGAGGCTACACCTTC. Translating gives CASQSSAGQGGGYTF.

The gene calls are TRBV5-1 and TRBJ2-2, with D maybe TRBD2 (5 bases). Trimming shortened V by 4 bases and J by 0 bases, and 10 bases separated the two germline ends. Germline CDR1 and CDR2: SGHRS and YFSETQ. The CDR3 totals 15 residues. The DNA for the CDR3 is TGCGCCAGCAGCCTTATCGGGGCGAACACCGGGGAGCTGTTTTTT. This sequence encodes CASSLIGANTGELFF.

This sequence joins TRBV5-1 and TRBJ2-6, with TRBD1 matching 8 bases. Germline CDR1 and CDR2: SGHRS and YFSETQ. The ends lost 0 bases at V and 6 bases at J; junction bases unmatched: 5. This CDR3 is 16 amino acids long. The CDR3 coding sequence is TGCGCCAGCAGCTTGGACGGACAGGGATTGGCCAACGTCCTGACTTTC. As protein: CASSLDGQGLANVLTF. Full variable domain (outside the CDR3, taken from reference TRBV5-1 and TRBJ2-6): KAGVTQTPRYLIKTRGQQVTLSCSPISGHRSVSWYQQTPGQGLQFLFEYFSETQRNKGNFPGRFSGRQFSNSRSEMNVSTLELGDSALYLCASSLDGQGLANVLTFGAGSRLTVL.

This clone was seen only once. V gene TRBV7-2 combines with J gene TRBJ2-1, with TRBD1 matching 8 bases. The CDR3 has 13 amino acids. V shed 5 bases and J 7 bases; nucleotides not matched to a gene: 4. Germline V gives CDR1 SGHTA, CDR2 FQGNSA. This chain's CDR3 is CASSDRGVNEQFF. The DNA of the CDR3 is TGTGCCAGCAGCGACAGGGGAGTAAATGAGCAGTTCTTC.

CDR3 nucleotide sequence: TGCGCCAGCAGCGTACTAGCGGGAAGTGCCGGTGAGCAGTTCTTC. Its translation is CASSVLAGSAGEQFF. The rearrangement uses TRBV5-1 and TRBJ2-1, with 10 bases lining up with TRBD2. The germline CDR1 and CDR2 sequences are SGHRS and YFSETQ. The V segment lost 4 bases and the J segment 9 bases; nucleotides outside the gene matches: 10. This CDR3 contains 15 residues.